The 9 T cell receptor beta chains below come from one sample, sequenced in a study of T cell responses to AZD1222 COVID-19 vaccine. Profiled with immunoSEQ multiplex PCR; TCRdb holds only in-frame clones, not every one. The sample lists 150,000 to 200,000 clones, about 90% seen once, with 2.5% to 3% in the top ten. The source material was peripheral blood, sampled on day 0 of MenACWY control vaccination. These receptors all come from an adult in good health.

The sample holds one count of this clone. Here the CDR3 reads CASRSGTDNGYTF. CDR3 in DNA: TGTGCCAGCAGGTCCGGGACAGATAATGGCTACACCTTC. The chain uses TRBV6-5 and TRBJ1-2; 7 nucleotides match TRBD1. CDR1 is MNHEY and CDR2 is SVGAGI in the germline V gene. Trimming at V came to 6 bases and at J to 6 bases, leaving 7 bases not matched to a gene. This CDR3 is built from 13 residues.

The rearrangement uses TRBV5-5 and TRBJ2-2; 10 bases are a match to TRBD1. CDR3 size: 16 residues. Germline lookup yields CDR1 SGHKS and CDR2 YYEKEE (reference sequence). J was trimmed by 5 bases and V by 3 bases; bases with no gene match: 7. The chain's CDR3 is CASSSTGGSRTGELFF. As DNA, the CDR3 is TGTGCCAGCAGCTCGACAGGGGGCTCGAGGACCGGGGAGCTGTTTTTT.

The chain links TRBV30 to TRBJ2-1, with TRBD1 matching 9 bases. This CDR3 comprises 12 residues. The V segment lost 5 bases and the J segment 10 bases; nucleotides outside the gene matches: 6. CDR1 is GTSNPN and CDR2 is SVGIG in the germline V gene (reference sequence). CDR3 bases: TGTGCCTGGGGCCAGGGGACAGGGGAGCAGTTCTTC. Translated: CAWGQGTGEQFF. The full variable domain, with the rest looked up from reference TRBV30 and TRBJ2-1, is SQTIHQWPATLVQPVGSPLSLECTVEGTSNPNLYWYRQAAGRGLQLLFYSVGIGQISSEVPQNLSASRPQDRQFILSSKKLLLSDSGFYLCAWGQGTGEQFFGPGTRLTVL.

This clone was counted once. This sequence joins TRBV5-1 and TRBJ1-1; TRBD1 matches at 9 bases. The CDR3 is 13 amino acids. Trimming removed 3 bases from V and 8 bases from J; junction bases left unmatched: 5. Per germline, CDR1 SGHRS and CDR2 YFSETQ. The CDR3 DNA follows: TGCGCCAGCAGCTCACAGGGGGCGGGGGAAGCTTTCTTT. It is translated as CASSSQGAGEAFF.

About this clone itself: Other nucleotide sequences from this sample produce the same CDR3. This chain links TRBV18 with TRBJ1-3; D may be TRBD1 (6 bases). CDR1 and CDR2 (germline): KGHSH, LQKENI. The V end lost 6 bases, the J end lost 0 bases, and 12 bases lay between the germline ends. The CDR3 has 15 residues. CDR3 bases: TGTGCCAGCTCTTGGGACACGAGCTCTGGAAACACCATATATTTT. As protein: CASSWDTSSGNTIYF.

The chain carries TRBV12-5 and TRBJ2-7; D may match TRBD1 or TRBD2 (5 bases each). This CDR3 region has 14 residues. V shed 3 bases and J shed 3 bases, with 12 bases lying between them. Germline assignment: CDR1 LGHNT and CDR2 FRNRAP. CDR3 DNA sequence: TGTGCTAGTGGTTTTGCCCAGAGGGGCTACGAGCAGTACTTC. This encodes CASGFAQRGYEQYF.

This clone has only one observation. The V gene is TRBV6-6, the J gene TRBJ2-5, with D possibly being TRBD2 (5 bases). Germline values: CDR1 MNHNY, CDR2 SVGAGI (reference sequence). V was cut by 0 bases and J by 4 bases, with 9 bases left in between. There are 14 residues in the CDR3. The DNA for the CDR3 is TGTGCCAGCAGTTACTCGGAAGGGAGAGAGACCCAGTACTTC. Amino acids: CASSYSEGRETQYF.

The rearrangement joins TRBV6-5 to TRBJ2-7, with TRBD2 matching 13 bases. The trim removed 7 bases at V and 2 bases at J, leaving 5 bases unmatched. The CDR3 runs to 15 residues. Germline V lookup: CDR1 MNHEY, CDR2 SVGAGI. In DNA form, the CDR3 reads TGTGCCAGCATCGGACTAGCGGGAGCCCCCTACGAGCAGTACTTC. Its translation: CASIGLAGAPYEQYF.

The chain recombines TRBV7-2 with TRBJ2-7; tentative D call: TRBD2 (6 bases). The CDR3 is made up of 14 amino acids. Germline values: CDR1 SGHTA, CDR2 FQGNSA. V was shortened by 0 bases and J by 5 bases, with 11 bases between the two germline ends. Written as DNA, the CDR3 is TGTGCCAGCAGCTTAGCGGGAGGAGGAAACGAGCAGTACTTC. Its translation is CASSLAGGGNEQYF.